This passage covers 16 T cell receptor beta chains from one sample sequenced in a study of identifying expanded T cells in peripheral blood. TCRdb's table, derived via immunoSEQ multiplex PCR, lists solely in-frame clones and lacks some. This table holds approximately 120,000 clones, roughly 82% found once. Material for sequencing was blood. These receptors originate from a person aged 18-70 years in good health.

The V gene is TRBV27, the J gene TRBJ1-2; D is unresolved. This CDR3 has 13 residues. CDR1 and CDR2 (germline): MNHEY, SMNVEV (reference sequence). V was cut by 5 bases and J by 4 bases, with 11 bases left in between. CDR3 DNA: TGTGCCAGCAGTGTCTTTTCGGGCTATGGCTACACCTTC. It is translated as CASSVFSGYGYTF.

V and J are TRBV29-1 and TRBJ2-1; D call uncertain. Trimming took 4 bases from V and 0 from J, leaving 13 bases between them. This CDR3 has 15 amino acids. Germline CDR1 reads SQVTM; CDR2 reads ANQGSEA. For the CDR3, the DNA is TGCAGCGTTGTCGGCCGACGCAGCTCCTACAATGAGCAGTTCTTC. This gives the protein CSVVGRRSSYNEQFF.

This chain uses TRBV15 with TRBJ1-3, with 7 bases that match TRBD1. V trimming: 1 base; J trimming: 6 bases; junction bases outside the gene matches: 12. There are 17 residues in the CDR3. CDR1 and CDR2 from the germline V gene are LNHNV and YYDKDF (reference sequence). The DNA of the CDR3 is TGTGCCACCAGCAGAGTCGTCGTCCGGGACAGAGAAAACACCATATATTTT. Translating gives CATSRVVVRDRENTIYF.

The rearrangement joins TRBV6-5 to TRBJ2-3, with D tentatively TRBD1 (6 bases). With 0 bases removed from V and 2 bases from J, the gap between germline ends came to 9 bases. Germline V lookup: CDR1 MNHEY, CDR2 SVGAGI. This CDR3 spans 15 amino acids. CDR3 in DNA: TGTGCCAGCAGTTACTCCAGGGGCCTCACAGATACGCAGTATTTT. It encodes CASSYSRGLTDTQYF.

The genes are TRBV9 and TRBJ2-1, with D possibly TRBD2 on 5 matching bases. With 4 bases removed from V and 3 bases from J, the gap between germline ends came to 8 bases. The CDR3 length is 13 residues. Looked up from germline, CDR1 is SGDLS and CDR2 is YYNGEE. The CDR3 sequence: CASSTRDYNEQFF. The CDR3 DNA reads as TGTGCCAGCAGCACCCGGGACTACAATGAGCAGTTCTTC.

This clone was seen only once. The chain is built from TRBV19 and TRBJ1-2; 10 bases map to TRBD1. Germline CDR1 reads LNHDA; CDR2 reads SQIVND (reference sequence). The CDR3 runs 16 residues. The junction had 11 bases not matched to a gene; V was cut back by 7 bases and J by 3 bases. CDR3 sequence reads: CASTTGTGAAYYGYTF. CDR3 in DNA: TGTGCCAGTACCACCGGGACAGGGGCCGCCTACTATGGCTACACCTTC.

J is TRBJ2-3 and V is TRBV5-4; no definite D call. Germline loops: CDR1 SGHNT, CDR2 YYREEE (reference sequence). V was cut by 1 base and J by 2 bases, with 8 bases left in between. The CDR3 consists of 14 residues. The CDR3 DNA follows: TGTGCCAGCAGCTTGTTAGTGAACACAGATACGCAGTATTTT. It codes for CASSLLVNTDTQYF.

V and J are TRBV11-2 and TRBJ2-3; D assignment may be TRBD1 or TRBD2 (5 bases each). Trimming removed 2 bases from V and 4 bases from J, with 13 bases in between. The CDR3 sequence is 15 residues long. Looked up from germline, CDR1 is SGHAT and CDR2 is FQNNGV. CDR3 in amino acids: CASSLRGVMADTQYF. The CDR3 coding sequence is TGTGCCAGCAGCTTACGAGGGGTAATGGCAGATACGCAGTATTTT.

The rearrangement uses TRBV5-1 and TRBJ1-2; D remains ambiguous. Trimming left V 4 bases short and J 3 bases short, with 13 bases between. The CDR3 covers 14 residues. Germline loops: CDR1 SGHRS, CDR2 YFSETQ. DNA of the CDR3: TGCGCCAGCAGCCCTGCGCCACGGGACTATGGCTACACCTTC. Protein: CASSPAPRDYGYTF.

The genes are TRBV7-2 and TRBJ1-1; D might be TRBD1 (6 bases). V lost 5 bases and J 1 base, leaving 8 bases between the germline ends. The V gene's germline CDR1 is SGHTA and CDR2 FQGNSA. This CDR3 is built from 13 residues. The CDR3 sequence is CASSKDRNTEAFF. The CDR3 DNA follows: TGTGCCAGCAGCAAGGACAGGAACACTGAAGCTTTCTTT.

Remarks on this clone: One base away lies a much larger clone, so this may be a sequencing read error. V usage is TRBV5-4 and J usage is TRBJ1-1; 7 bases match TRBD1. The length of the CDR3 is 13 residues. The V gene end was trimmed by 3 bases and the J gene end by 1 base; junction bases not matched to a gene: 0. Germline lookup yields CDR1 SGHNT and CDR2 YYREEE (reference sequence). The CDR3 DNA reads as TGTGCCAGCAGCTGGGACAGGAACACTGAAGCTTTCTTT. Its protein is CASSWDRNTEAFF.

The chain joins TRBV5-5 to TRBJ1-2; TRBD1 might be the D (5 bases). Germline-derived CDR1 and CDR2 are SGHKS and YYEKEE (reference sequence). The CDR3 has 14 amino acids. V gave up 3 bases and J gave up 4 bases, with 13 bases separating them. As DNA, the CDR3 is TGTGCCAGCAGCTCCCCGACCCAGGGCTATGGCTACACCTTC. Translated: CASSSPTQGYGYTF.

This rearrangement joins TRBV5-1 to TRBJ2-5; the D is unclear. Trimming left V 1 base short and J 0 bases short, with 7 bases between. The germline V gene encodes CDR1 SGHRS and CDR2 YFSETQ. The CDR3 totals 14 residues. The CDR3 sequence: CASSLSSYQETQYF. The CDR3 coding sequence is TGCGCCAGCAGCTTGAGCTCGTACCAAGAGACCCAGTACTTC.

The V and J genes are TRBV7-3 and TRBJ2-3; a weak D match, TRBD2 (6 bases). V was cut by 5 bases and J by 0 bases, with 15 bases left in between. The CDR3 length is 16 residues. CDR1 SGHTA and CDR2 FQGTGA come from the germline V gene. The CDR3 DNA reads TGTGCCAGCAGCCTCGGCGGGGCGTTTAGCACAGATACGCAGTATTTT. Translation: CASSLGGAFSTDTQYF.

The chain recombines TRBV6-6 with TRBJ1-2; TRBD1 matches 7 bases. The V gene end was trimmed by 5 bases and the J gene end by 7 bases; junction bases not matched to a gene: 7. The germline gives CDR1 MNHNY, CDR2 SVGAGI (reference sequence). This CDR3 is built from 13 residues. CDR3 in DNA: TGTGCCAGCAGTACGACAGGGTTGGCTGGCTACACCTTC. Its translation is CASSTTGLAGYTF.

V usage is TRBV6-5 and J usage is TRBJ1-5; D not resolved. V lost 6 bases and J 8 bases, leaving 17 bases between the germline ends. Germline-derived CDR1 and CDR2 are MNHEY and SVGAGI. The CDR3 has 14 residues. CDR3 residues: CASRNGVGEKPQHF. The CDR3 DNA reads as TGTGCCAGCAGAAATGGGGTGGGAGAGAAGCCCCAGCATTTT.